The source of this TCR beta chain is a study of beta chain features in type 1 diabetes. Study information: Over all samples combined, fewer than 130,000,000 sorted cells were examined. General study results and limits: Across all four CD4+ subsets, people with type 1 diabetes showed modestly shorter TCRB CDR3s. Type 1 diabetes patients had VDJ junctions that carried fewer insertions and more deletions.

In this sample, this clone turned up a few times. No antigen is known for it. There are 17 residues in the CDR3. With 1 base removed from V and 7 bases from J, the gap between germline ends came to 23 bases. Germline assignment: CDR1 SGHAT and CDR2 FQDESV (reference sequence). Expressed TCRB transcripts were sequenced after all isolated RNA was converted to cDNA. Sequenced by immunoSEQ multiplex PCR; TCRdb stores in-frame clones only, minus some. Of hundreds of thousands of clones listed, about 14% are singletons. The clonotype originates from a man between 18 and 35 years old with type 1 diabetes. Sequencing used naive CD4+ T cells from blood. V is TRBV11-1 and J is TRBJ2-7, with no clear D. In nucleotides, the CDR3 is TGTGCCAGCAGCTTAGATCAATATCGGGCCGACCGGAAGGAGCAGTACTTC. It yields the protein CASSLDQYRADRKEQYF.